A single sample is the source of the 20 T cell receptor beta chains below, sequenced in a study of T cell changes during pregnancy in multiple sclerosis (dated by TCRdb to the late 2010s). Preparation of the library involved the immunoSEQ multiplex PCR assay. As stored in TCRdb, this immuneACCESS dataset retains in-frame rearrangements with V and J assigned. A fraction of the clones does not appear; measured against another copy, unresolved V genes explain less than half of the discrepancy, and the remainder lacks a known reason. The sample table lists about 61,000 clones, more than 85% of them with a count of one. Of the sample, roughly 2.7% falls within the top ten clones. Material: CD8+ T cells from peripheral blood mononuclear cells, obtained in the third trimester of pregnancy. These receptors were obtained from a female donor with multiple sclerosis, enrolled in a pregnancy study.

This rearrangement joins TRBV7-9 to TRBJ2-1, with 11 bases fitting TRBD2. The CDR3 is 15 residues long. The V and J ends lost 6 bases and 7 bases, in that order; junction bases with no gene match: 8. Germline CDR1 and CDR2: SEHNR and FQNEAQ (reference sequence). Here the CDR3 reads CASSKTSGSTNEQFF. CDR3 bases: TGTGCCAGCAGTAAAACTAGCGGGAGTACTAATGAGCAGTTCTTC.

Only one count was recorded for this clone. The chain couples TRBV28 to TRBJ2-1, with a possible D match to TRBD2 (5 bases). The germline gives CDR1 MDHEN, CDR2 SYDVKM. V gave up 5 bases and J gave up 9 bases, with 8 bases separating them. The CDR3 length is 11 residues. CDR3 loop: CASSLAAEQFF. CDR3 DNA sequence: TGTGCCAGCAGTCTAGCAGCTGAGCAGTTCTTC.

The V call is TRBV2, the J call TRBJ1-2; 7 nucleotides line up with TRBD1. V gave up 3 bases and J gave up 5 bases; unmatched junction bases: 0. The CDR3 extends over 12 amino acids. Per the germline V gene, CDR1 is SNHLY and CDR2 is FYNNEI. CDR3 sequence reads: CASSDRGYGYTF. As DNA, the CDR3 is TGTGCCAGCAGTGACAGGGGGTATGGCTACACCTTC. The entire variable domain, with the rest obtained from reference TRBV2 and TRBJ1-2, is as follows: EPEVTQTPSHQVTQMGQEVILRCVPISNHLYFYWYRQILGQKVEFLVSFYNNEISEKSEIFDDQFSVERPDGSNFTLKIRSTKLEDSAMYFCASSDRGYGYTFGSGTRLTVV.

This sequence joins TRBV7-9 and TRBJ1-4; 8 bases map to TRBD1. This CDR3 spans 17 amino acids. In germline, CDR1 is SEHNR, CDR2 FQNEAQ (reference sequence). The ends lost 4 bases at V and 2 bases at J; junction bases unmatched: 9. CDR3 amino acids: CASSSSGQGSTNEKLFF. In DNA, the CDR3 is TGTGCCAGCAGCTCCAGCGGACAGGGCTCGACTAATGAAAAACTGTTTTTT.

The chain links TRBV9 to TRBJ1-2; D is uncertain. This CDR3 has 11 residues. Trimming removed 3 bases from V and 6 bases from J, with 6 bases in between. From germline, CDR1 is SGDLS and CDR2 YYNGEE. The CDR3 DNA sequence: TGTGCCAGCAGCGGCGGAAATGGCTACACCTTC. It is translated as CASSGGNGYTF.

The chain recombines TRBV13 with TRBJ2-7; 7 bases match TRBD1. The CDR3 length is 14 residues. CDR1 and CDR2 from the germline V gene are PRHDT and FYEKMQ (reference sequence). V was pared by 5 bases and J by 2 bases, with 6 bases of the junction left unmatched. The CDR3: CASSGQDRTYEQYF. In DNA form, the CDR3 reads TGTGCCAGCAGCGGACAGGATCGGACCTACGAGCAGTACTTC.

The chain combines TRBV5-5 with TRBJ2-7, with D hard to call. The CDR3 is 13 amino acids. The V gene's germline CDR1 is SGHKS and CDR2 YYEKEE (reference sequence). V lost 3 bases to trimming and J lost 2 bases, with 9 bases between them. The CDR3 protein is CASSYSDAYEQYF. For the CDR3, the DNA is TGTGCCAGCAGCTACAGTGACGCCTACGAGCAGTACTTC.

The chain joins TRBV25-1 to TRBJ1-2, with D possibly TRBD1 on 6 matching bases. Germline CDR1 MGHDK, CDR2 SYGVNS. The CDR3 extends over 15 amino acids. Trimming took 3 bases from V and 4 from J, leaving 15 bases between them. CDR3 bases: TGTGCCAGCAGTGATTACCCTACAGGGATCTATGGCTACACCTTC. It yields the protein CASSDYPTGIYGYTF.

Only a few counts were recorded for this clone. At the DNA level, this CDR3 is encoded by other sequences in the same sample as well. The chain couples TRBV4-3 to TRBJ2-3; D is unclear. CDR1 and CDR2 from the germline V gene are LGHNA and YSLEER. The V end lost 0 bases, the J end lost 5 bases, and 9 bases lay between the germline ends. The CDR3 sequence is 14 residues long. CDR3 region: CASSQDRSGDTQYF. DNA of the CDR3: TGCGCCAGCAGCCAAGATCGGTCCGGAGATACGCAGTATTTT.

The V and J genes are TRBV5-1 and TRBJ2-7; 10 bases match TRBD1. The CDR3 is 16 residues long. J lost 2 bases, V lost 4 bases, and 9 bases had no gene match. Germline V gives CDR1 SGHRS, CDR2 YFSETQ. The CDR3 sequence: CASSILSGQGPYEQYF. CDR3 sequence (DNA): TGCGCCAGCAGCATCCTTTCGGGACAGGGGCCCTACGAGCAGTACTTC.

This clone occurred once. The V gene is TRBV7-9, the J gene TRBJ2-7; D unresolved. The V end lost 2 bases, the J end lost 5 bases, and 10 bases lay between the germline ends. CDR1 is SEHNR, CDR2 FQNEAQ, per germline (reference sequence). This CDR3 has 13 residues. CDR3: CASSLPPGHEQYF. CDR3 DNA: TGTGCCAGCAGCTTACCCCCAGGTCACGAGCAGTACTTC.

CDR3 sequence reads: CASSSGTSGSDEQFF. CDR3 bases: TGTGCCAGCAGCTCCGGGACTAGCGGGAGCGATGAGCAGTTCTTC. The chain is built from TRBV7-9 and TRBJ2-1; 14 bases agree with TRBD2. Germline CDR1 SEHNR, CDR2 FQNEAQ (reference sequence). The ends lost 4 bases at V and 8 bases at J; junction bases unmatched: 4. This CDR3 has 15 residues.

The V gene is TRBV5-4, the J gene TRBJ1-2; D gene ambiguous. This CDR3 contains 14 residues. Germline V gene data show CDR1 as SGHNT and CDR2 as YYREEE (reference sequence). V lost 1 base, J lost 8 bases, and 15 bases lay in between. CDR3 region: CASSLWLVSEGYTF. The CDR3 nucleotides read TGTGCCAGCAGCTTGTGGCTGGTATCGGAGGGCTACACCTTC.

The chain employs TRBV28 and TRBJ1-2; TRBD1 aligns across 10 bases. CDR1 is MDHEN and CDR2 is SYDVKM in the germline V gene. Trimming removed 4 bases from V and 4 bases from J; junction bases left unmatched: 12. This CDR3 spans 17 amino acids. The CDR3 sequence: CASSSIAGGQGFYGYTF. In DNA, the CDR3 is TGTGCCAGCAGTTCTATTGCAGGGGGACAGGGGTTCTATGGCTACACCTTC.

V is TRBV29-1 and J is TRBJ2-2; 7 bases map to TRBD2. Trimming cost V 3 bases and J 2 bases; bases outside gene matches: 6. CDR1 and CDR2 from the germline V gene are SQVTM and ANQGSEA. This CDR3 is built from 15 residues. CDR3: CSVEPSGRNTGELFF. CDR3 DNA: TGCAGCGTTGAGCCTAGCGGACGTAACACCGGGGAGCTGTTTTTT.

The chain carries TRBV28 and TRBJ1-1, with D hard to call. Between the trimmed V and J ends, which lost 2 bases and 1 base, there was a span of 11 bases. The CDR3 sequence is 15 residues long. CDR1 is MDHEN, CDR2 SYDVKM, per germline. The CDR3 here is CASSLRFSRNTEAFF. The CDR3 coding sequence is TGTGCCAGCAGTTTAAGATTTTCTAGGAACACTGAAGCTTTCTTT. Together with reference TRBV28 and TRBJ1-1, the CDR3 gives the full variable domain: DVKVTQSSRYLVKRTGEKVFLECVQDMDHENMFWYRQDPGLGLRLIYFSYDVKMKEKGDIPEGYSVSREKKERFSLILESASTNQTSMYLCASSLRFSRNTEAFFGQGTRLTVV.

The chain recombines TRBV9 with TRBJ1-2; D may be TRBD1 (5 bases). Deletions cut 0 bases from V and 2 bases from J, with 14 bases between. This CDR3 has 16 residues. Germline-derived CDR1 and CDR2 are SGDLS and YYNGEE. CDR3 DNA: TGTGCCAGCAGCGTAGCCCGGGACTCAACAAACTATGGCTACACCTTC. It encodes CASSVARDSTNYGYTF.

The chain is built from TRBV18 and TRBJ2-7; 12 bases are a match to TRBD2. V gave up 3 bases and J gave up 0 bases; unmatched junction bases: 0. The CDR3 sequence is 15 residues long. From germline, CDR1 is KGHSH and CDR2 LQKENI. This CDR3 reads CASSPTSGGSYEQYF. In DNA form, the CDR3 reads TGTGCCAGCTCACCGACTAGCGGGGGCTCCTACGAGCAGTACTTC.

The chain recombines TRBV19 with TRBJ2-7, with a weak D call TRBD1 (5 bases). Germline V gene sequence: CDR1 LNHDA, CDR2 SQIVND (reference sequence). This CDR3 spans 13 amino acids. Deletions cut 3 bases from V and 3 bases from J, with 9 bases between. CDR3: CASSIKGNYEQYF. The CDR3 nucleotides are TGTGCCAGTAGTATTAAGGGGAACTACGAGCAGTACTTC. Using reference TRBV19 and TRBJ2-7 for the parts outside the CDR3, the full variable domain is DGGITQSPKYLFRKEGQNVTLSCEQNLNHDAMYWYRQDPGQGLRLIYYSQIVNDFQKGDIAEGYSVSREKKESFPLTVTSAQKNPTAFYLCASSIKGNYEQYFGPGTRLTVT.

In nucleotides, the CDR3 is TGTGCCAGCAGCTTAGTAGCGGGCCCCTACGAGCAGTACTTC. Protein product: CASSLVAGPYEQYF. The chain employs TRBV7-9 and TRBJ2-7, with TRBD2 identical over 7 bases. The V and J ends lost 1 base and 2 bases, in that order; junction bases with no gene match: 2. The CDR3 is 14 residues long. Germline V lookup: CDR1 SEHNR, CDR2 FQNEAQ (reference sequence).